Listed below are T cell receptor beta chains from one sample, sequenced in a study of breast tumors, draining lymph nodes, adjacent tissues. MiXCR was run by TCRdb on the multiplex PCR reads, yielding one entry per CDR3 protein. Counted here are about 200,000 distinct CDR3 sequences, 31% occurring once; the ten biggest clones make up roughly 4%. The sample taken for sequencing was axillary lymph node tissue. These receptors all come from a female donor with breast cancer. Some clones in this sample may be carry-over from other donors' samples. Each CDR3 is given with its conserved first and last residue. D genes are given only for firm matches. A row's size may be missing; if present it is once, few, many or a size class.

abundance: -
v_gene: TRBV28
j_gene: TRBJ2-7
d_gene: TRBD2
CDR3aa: CATRLAEAYEQYF
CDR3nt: TGTGCCACCAGACTAGCGGAAGCCTACGAGCAGTACTTC

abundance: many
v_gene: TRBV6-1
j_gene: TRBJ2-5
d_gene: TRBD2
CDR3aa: CASTRRRASGRQETQYF
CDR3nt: TGTGCCAGCACCCGAAGGAGGGCTAGCGGGAGACAAGAGACCCAGTACTTC

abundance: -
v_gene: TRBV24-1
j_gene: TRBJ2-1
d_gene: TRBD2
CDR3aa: CATSDIAGRYNEQFF
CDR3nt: TGTGCCACCAGTGACATAGCGGGACGTTACAATGAGCAGTTCTTC

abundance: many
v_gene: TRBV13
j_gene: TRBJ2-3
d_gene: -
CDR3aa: CASSLGLRPRDTQYF
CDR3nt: TGTGCCAGCAGCTTAGGCCTCCGACCGAGGGATACGCAGTATTTT

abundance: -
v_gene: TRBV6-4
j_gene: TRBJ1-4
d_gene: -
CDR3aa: CASKKLFF
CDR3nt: TGTGCCAGCAAAAAACTGTTTTTT

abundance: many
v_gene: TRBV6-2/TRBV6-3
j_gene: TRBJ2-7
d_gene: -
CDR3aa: CASSYSNRAHEQYF
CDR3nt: TGTGCCAGCAGTTACTCGAACAGGGCCCACGAGCAGTACTTC

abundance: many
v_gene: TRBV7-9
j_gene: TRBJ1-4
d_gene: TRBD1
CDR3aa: CASSHRDRTSSNEKLFF
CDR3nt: TGTGCCAGCAGCCACCGGGACAGGACGTCCTCTAATGAAAAACTGTTTTTT

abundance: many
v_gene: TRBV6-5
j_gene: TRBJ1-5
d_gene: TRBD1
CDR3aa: CASSRDRGGQPQHF
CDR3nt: TGTGCCAGCAGTAGGGACAGGGGAGGTCAGCCCCAGCATTTT

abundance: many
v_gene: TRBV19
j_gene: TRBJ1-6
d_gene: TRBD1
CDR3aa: CASSQGGQNSPLHF
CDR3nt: TGTGCCAGTAGTCAAGGGGGACAGAATTCACCCCTCCACTTT

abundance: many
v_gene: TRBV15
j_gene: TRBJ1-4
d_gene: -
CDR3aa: CATSRVSPGEKLFF
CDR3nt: TGTGCCACCAGCAGAGTGAGTCCAGGCGAAAAACTGTTTTTT

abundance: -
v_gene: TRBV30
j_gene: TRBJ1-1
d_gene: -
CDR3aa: CAWSDGLNTEAFF
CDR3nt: TGTGCCTGGAGTGACGGTTTGAACACTGAAGCTTTCTTT

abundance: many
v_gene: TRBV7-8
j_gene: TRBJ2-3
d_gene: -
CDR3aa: CASSLGRGDTQYF
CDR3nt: TGTGCCAGCAGCTTAGGGAGGGGAGATACGCAGTATTTT

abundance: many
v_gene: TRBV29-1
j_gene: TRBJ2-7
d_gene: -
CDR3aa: CSGLTGLDEQYF
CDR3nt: TGCAGCGGGCTGACAGGTCTTGACGAGCAGTACTTC

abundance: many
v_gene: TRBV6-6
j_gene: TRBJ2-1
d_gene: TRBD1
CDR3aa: CASRTGGPEQFF
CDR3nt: TGTGCCAGCAGAACAGGGGGACCTGAGCAGTTCTTC

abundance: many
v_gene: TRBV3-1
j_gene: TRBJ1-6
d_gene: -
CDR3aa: CASSQQQGPLKYRPLHF
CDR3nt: TGTGCCAGCAGCCAACAACAGGGCCCCTTAAAATATAGGCCCCTCCACTTT

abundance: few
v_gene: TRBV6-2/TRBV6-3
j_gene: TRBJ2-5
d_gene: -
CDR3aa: CASSHWRILRVETQYF
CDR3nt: TGTGCCAGCAGCCACTGGAGGATCCTGAGGGTCGAGACCCAGTACTTC

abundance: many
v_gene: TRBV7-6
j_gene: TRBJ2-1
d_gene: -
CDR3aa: CASSARIPSYNEQFF
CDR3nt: TGTGCCAGCAGCGCCAGAATTCCTTCCTACAATGAGCAGTTCTTC

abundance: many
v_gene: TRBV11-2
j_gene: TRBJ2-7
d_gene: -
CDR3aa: CASSLDFGRREQYF
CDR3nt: TGTGCCAGCAGCTTAGATTTTGGTAGAAGGGAGCAGTACTTC

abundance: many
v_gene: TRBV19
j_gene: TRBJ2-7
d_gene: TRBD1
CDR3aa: CASSKTGQAYEQYF
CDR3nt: TGTGCCAGTAGTAAAACGGGACAGGCGTACGAGCAGTACTTC

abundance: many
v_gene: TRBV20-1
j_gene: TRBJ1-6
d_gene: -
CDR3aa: CSARGGGESSPLHF
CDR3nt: TGCAGTGCTAGAGGGGGAGGGGAAAGTTCACCCCTCCACTTT

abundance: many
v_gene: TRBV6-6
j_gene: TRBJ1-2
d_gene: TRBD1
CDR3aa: CASRRDREDYGYTF
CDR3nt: TGTGCCAGCAGGCGGGACAGGGAGGACTATGGCTACACCTTC

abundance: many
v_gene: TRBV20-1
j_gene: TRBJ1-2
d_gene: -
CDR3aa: CSARGGARRGYGYTF
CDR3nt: TGCAGTGCTAGAGGGGGGGCCCGAAGGGGCTATGGCTACACCTTC

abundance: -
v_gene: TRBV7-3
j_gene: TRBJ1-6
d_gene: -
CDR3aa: CASSLPSRGRGTPNPCHNSPLHF
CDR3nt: TGTGCCAGCAGCTTACCTTCCAGGGGTAGGGGGACCCCAAACCCCTGCCATAATTCACCCCTCCACTTT

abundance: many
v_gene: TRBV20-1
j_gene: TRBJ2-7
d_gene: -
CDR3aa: CSAGYDGGYEQYF
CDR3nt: TGCAGTGCTGGATACGATGGAGGCTACGAGCAGTACTTC

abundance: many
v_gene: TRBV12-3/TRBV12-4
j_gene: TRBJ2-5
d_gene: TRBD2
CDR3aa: CASSFLSGRMETQYF
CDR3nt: TGTGCCAGCAGTTTCCTTAGCGGGAGGATGGAGACCCAGTACTTC

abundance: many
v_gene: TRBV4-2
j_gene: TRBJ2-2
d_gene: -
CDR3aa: CASASQEGNTGELFF
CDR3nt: TGTGCCAGCGCCAGCCAAGAGGGGAACACCGGGGAGCTGTTTTTT

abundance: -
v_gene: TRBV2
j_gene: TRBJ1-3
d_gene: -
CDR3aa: CASSERQETSGNTIYF
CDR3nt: TGTGCCAGCAGTGAAAGGCAGGAGACCTCTGGAAACACCATATATTTT

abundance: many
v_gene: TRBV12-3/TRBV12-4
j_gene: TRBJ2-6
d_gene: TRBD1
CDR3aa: CASSSGTVVTGANVLTF
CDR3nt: TGTGCCAGCAGTTCGGGGACAGTTGTTACTGGGGCCAACGTCCTGACTTTC

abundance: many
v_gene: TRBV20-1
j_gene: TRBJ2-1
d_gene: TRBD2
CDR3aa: CSALGLAGSSSSYNEQFF
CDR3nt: TGCAGTGCTCTGGGACTAGCGGGCAGTTCGAGCTCCTACAATGAGCAGTTCTTC

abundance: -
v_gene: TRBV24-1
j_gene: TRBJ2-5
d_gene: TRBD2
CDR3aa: CATSGLAGTRETQNF
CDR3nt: TGTGCCACCAGTGGCCTAGCGGGCACACGAGAGACCCAGAACTTC

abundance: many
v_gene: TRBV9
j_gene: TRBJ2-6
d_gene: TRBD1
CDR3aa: CASSIGQGEPGANVLTF
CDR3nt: TGTGCCAGCAGCATAGGACAGGGTGAACCTGGGGCCAACGTCCTGACTTTC

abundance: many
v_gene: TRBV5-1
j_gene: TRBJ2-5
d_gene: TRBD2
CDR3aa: CASTSGGGQETQYF
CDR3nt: TGCGCCAGCACCTCCGGGGGGGGCCAAGAGACCCAGTACTTC

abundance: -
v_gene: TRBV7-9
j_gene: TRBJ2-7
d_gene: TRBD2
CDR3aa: CASSVVLATSGRTYEQYF
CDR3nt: TGTGCCAGCAGCGTTGTGCTGGCCACTAGCGGGAGAACCTACGAGCAGTACTTC

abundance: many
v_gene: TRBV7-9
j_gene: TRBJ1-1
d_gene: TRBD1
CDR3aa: CASSLRTGGRNTEAFF
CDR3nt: TGTGCCAGCAGCTTGCGAACAGGGGGAAGGAACACTGAAGCTTTCTTT

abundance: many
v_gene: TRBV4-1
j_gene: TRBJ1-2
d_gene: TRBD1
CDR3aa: CASKPEYRGYYGYTF
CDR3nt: TGCGCCAGCAAGCCCGAGTACAGGGGTTATTATGGCTACACCTTC

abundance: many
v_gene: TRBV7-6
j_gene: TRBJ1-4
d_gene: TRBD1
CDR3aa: CASSLGVAGTVNEKLFF
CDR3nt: TGTGCCAGCAGCTTAGGTGTTGCCGGGACAGTCAATGAAAAACTGTTTTTT

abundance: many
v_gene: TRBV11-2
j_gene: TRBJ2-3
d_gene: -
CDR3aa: CASSFWGRGDTQYF
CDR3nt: TGTGCCAGCAGCTTTTGGGGCCGGGGGGATACGCAGTATTTT

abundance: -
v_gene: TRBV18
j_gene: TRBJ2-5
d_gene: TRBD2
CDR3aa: CASSETSEQETQYF
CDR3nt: TGTGCCAGCTCAGAAACTAGCGAGCAAGAGACCCAGTACTTC

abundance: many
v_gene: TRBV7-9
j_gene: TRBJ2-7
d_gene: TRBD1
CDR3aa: CASSGQGSYEQYF
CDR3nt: TGTGCCAGCAGCGGACAGGGCTCCTACGAGCAGTACTTC

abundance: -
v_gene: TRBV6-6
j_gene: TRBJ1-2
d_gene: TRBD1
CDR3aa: CASSYRTGLYGYTF
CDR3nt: TGTGCCAGCAGTTACAGGACAGGGCTCTATGGCTACACCTTC

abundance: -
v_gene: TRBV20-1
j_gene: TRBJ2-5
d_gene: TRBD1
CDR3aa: CSAPAYVRGTRAQYF
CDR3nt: TGCAGTGCCCCAGCCTATGTCAGGGGGACCAGGGCCCAGTACTTC

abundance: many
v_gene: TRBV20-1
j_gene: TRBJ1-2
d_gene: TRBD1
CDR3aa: CSATDRTGYGYTF
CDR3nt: TGCAGTGCTACCGACCGGACAGGATATGGCTACACCTTC

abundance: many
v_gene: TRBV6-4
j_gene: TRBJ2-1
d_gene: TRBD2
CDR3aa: CASSDSPSGRWNEQFF
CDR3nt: TGTGCCAGCAGTGACTCCCCTAGCGGCCGATGGAATGAGCAGTTCTTC

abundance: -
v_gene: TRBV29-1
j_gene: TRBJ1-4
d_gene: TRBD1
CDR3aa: CSADSRGTGEKLFF
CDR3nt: TGCAGCGCCGATTCGAGGGGGACAGGTGAAAAACTGTTTTTT

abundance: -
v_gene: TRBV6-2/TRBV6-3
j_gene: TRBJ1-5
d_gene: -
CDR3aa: CASGHSNQPQHF
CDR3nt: TGTGCCAGCGGGCATAGCAATCAGCCCCAGCATTTT

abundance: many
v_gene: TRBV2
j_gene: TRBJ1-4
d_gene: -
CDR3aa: CASSDWQGVEKLFF
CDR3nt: TGTGCCAGCAGTGATTGGCAGGGAGTTGAAAAACTGTTTTTT

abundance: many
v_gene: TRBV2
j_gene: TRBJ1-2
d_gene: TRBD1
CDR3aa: CASTPGQAANYGYTF
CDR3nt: TGTGCCAGCACCCCGGGACAGGCAGCTAACTATGGCTACACCTTC

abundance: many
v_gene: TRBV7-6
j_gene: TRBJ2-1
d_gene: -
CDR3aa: CASSLVAGGGSSYNEQFF
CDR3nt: TGTGCCAGCAGCTTAGTAGCTGGGGGGGGCAGCTCCTACAATGAGCAGTTCTTC

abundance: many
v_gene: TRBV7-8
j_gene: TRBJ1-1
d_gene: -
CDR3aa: CASSSGLINEAFF
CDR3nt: TGTGCCAGCAGCTCGGGTCTTATCAACGAAGCTTTCTTT

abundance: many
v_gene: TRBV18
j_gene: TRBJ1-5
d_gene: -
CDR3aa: CASSPGGDQPQHF
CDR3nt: TGTGCCAGCTCACCAGGGGGGGACCAGCCCCAGCATTTT

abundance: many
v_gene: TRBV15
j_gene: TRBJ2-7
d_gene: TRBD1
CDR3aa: CATSREGTVFGQYF
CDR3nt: TGTGCCACCAGCAGAGAAGGGACAGTATTCGGGCAGTACTTC

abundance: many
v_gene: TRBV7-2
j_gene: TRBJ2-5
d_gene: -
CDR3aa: CASSLAQIETQYF
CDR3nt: TGTGCCAGCAGCTTAGCTCAGATAGAGACCCAGTACTTC

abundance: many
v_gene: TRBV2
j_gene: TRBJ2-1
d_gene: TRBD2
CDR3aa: CASTRRAGGEFF
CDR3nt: TGTGCCAGCACACGCCGAGCGGGAGGGGAGTTCTTC

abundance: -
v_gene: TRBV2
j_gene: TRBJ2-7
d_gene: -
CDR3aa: CASSAGYPASSYEQYF
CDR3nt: TGTGCCAGCAGTGCGGGTTACCCGGCTAGCTCCTACGAGCAGTACTTC